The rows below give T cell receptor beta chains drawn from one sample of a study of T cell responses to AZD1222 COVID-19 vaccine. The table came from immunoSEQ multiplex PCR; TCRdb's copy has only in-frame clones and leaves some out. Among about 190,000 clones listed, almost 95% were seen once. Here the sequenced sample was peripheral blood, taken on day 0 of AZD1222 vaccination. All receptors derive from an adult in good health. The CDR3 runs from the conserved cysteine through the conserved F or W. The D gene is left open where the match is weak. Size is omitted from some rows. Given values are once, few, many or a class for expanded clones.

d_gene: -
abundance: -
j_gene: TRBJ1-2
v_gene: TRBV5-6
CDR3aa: CASSMDLGYTF
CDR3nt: TGTGCCAGCAGCATGGATCTCGGCTACACCTTC

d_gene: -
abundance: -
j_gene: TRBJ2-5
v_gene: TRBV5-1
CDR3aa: CASSLGSWEYQETQYF
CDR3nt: TGCGCCAGCAGCTTAGGTTCCTGGGAATACCAAGAGACCCAGTACTTC

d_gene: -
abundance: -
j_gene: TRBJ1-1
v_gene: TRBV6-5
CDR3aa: CASSPRTVVNTEAFF
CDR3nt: TGTGCCAGCAGCCCACGGACAGTGGTGAACACTGAAGCTTTCTTT

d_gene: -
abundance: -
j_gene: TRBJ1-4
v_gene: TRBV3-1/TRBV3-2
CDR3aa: CASSRGETNEKLFF
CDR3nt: TGTGCCAGCAGCCGAGGGGAAACTAATGAAAAACTGTTTTTT

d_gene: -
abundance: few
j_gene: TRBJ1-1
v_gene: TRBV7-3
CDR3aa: CASSLFGVSQRSEAFF
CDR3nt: TGTGCCAGCAGCTTATTCGGCGTAAGTCAGCGGAGTGAAGCTTTCTTT

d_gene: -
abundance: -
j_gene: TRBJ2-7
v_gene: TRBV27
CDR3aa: CASSLQGFYEQYF
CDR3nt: TGTGCCAGCAGTTTACAGGGATTCTACGAGCAGTACTTC

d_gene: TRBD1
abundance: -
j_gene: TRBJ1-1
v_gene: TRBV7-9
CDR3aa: CASSYPAGGASEAFF
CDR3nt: TGTGCCAGCAGCTACCCCGCAGGGGGTGCCTCTGAAGCTTTCTTT

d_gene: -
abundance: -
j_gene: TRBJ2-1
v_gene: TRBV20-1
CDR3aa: CSASLGAEQFF
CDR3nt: TGCAGTGCTAGCCTCGGAGCCGAGCAGTTCTTC

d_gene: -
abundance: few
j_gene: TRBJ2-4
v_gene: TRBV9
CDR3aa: CASSVGGSEKRFAKNIQYF
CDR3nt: TGTGCCAGCAGCGTAGGGGGGTCGGAGAAAAGGTTCGCCAAAAACATTCAGTACTTC

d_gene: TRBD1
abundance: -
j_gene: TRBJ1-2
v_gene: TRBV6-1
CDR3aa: CASSEEHRGRGYTF
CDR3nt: TGTGCCAGCAGTGAAGAACACAGGGGGCGCGGCTACACCTTC

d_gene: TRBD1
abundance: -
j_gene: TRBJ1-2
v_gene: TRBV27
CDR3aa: CASSSTGRYGYTF
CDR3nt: TGTGCCAGCAGTTCGACAGGGCGCTATGGCTACACCTTC

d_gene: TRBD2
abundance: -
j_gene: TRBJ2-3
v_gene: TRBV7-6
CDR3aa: CASSPSRLAGDRTDTQYF
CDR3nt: TGTGCCAGCAGCCCTTCCAGGCTAGCGGGGGATCGGACAGATACGCAGTATTTT

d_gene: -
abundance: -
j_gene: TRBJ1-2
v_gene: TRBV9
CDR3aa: CASSLTASYGYTF
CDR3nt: TGTGCCAGCAGCCTGACAGCCTCCTATGGCTACACCTTC

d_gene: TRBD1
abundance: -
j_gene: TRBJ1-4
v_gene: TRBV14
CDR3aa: CASSQEGRDRYGNEKLFF
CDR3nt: TGTGCCAGCAGCCAAGAGGGCCGGGACAGATATGGTAATGAAAAACTGTTTTTT

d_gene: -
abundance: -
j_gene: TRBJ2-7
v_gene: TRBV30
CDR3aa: CAWTTAGGINEQYF
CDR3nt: TGTGCCTGGACTACCGCAGGAGGGATCAACGAGCAGTACTTC

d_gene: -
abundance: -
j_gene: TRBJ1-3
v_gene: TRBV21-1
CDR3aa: CASSKAPSLGTGLNSGNTIYF
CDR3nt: TGTGCCAGCAGCAAAGCCCCGTCGTTAGGGACAGGGTTAAACTCTGGAAACACCATATATTTT

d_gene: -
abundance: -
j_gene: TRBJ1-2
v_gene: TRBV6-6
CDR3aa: CASNIGVVVDGYTF
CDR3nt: TGTGCCAGCAATATCGGGGTAGTAGTGGATGGCTACACCTTC

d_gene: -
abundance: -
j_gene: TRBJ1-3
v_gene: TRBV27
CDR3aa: CASSLAQGGENTIYF
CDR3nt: TGTGCCAGCAGTTTAGCGCAGGGCGGCGAAAACACCATATATTTT

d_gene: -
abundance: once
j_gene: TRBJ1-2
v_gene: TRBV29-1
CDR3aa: CSVEIGQVWSYEHATYNYGYTF
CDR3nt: TGCAGCGTTGAAATCGGGCAAGTCTGGTCCTACGAACATGCTACTTACAACTATGGCTACACCTTC

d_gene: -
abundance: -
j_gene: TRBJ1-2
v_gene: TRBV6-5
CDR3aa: CATLSGLQGYTF
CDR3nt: TGTGCCACGTTAAGCGGGCTTCAAGGCTACACCTTC

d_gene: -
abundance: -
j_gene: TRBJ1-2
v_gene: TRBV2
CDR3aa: CASSAAIDYGYTF
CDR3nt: TGTGCCAGCAGCGCCGCGATTGACTATGGCTACACCTTC

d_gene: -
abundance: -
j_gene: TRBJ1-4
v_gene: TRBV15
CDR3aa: CATSSRANEKLFF
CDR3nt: TGTGCCACCAGTAGTAGGGCGAATGAAAAACTGTTTTTT

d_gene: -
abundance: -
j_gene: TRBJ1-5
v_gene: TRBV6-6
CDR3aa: CASMFSGIEQPQHF
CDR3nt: TGTGCCAGCATGTTTTCAGGGATTGAACAGCCCCAGCATTTT

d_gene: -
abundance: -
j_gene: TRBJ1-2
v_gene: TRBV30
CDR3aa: CAWSPNNYGYTF
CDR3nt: TGTGCCTGGAGTCCTAATAACTATGGCTACACCTTC

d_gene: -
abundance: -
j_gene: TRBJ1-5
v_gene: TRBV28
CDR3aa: CASSTDKWQPQHF
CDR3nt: TGTGCCAGCAGTACAGACAAGTGGCAGCCCCAGCATTTT

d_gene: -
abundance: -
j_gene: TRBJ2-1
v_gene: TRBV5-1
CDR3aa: CASRSPGRSDNEQFF
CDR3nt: TGCGCCAGCAGATCTCCAGGGAGAAGCGACAATGAGCAGTTCTTC

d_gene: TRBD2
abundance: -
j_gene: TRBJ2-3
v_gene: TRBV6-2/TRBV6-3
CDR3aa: CASSGLSGGSPTDTQYF
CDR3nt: TGTGCCAGCAGCGGCCTCAGCGGGGGGTCTCCCACAGATACGCAGTATTTT

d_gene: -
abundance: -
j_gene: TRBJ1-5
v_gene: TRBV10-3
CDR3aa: CAISEGQINQPQHF
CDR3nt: TGTGCCATCAGTGAAGGTCAGATCAATCAGCCCCAGCATTTT

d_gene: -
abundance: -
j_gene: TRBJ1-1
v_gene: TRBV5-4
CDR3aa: CASSLPPGEDTEAFF
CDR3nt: TGTGCCAGCAGCTTGCCGCCAGGGGAGGACACTGAAGCTTTCTTT

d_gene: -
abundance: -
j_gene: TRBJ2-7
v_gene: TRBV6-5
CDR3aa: CASKTGSSYEQYF
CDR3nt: TGTGCCAGCAAGACCGGGAGCTCCTACGAGCAGTACTTC

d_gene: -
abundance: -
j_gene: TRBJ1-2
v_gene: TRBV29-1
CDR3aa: CSALTDRYGYTF
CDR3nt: TGCAGCGCCCTGACAGACCGCTATGGCTACACCTTC

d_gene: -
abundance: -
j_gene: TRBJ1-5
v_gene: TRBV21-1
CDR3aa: CASSKVTDSNQPQHF
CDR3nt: TGTGCCAGCAGCAAAGTTACAGATAGCAATCAGCCCCAGCATTTT

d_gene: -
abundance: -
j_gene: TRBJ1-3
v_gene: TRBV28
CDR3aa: CASNSPGGSGNTIYF
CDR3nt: TGTGCCAGCAATTCTCCCGGGGGCTCTGGAAACACCATATATTTT

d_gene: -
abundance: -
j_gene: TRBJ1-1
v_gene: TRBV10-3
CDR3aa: CATIDHRDTEAFF
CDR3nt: TGTGCCACAATAGACCACAGGGACACTGAAGCTTTCTTT

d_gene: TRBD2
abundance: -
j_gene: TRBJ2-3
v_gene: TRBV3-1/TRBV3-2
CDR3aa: CASSRELAGITDTQYF
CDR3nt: TGTGCCAGCAGCCGAGAGCTAGCGGGGATCACAGATACGCAGTATTTT

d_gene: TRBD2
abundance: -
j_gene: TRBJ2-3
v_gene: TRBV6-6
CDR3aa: CASSMRLGGSTDTQYF
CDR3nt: TGTGCCAGCAGTATGAGGTTGGGGGGGAGCACAGATACGCAGTATTTT

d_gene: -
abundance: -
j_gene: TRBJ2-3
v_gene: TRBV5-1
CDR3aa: CASSSDADTQYF
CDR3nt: TGCGCCAGCAGCTCCGATGCAGATACGCAGTATTTT

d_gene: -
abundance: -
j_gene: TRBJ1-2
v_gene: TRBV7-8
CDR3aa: CASSPTSSATHTYGYTF
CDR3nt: TGTGCCAGCAGCCCCACCTCCTCGGCCACGCATACCTATGGCTACACCTTC

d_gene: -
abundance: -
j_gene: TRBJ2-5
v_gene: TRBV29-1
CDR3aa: CSVLDGPPTQYF
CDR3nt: TGCAGCGTTCTGGACGGCCCCCCGACCCAGTACTTC

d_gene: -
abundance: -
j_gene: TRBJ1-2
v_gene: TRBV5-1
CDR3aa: CASSLAGDYGYTF
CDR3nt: TGCGCCAGCAGCTTGGCGGGGGACTATGGCTACACCTTC

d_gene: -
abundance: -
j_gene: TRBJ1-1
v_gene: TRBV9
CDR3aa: CASSARDGHGEAFF
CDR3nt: TGTGCCAGCAGCGCCAGGGACGGCCACGGTGAAGCTTTCTTT

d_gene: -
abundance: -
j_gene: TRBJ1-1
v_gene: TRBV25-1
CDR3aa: CASGGKTNTEAFF
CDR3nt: TGTGCCAGCGGGGGGAAGACGAACACTGAAGCTTTCTTT

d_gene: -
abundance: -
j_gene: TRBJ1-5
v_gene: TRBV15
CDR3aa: CATSRDFSNQPQHF
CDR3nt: TGTGCCACCAGCAGAGATTTTAGCAATCAGCCCCAGCATTTT

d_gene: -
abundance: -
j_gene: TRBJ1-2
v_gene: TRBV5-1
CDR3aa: CASIPGEGGDYGYTF
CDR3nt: TGCGCCAGCATCCCAGGGGAAGGAGGCGACTATGGCTACACCTTC

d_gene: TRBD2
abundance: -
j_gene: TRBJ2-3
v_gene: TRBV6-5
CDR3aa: CATVSGGAGTDTQYF
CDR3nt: TGTGCCACCGTTAGCGGGGGGGCAGGCACAGATACGCAGTATTTT

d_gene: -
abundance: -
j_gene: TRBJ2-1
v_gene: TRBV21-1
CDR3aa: CASSTTDRVEAYNEQFF
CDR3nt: TGTGCCAGCAGCACGACGGACAGGGTGGAGGCCTACAATGAGCAGTTCTTC

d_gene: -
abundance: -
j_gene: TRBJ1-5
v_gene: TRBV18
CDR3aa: CASSPDGRAPIQPQHF
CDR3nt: TGTGCCAGCTCACCGGACGGGAGGGCCCCAATTCAGCCCCAGCATTTT

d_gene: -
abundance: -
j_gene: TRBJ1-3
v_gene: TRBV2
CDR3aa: CASRGSGNTIYF
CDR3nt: TGTGCCAGCAGGGGGTCTGGAAACACCATATATTTT